This T cell receptor (beta chain) was recovered during a study of blood T cells in healthy people across ages. The extraction recovered at least 5.5 micrograms of total RNA per sample. The V segment lost 0 bases and the J segment 3 bases; nucleotides outside the gene matches: 7. The CDR3 contains 17 residues. Germline values: CDR1 SGHRS, CDR2 YFSETQ. A second PCR, run for about 7 to 12 cycles, used a sample-barcoded 5' primer plus a J-beta primer mix. TCRdb reprocessed the 5' RACE reads via MiXCR and lists one record per CDR3 protein. The data hold some 920,000 distinct CDR3 sequences, with just over 50% observed a single time. Study-wide results and limits: Versus aged donors, long-lived donors had higher diversity and more naive CD4+ cells. Naive T cell percentage strongly correlated with TCR beta diversity.

This clonotype was observed a few times. Its antigen is still unknown. The gene calls are TRBV5-1 and TRBJ2-5, with 11 bases fitting TRBD2. The sequenced sample was blood. The source is a woman in her fifties or sixties in good health. Here the CDR3 reads CASSLGLGTSGEETQYF. The CDR3 DNA sequence: TGCGCCAGCAGCTTGGGACTCGGGACTAGCGGAGAAGAGACCCAGTACTTC. Based on the CDR3 plus reference TRBV5-1 and TRBJ2-5, the full variable domain is KAGVTQTPRYLIKTRGQQVTLSCSPISGHRSVSWYQQTPGQGLQFLFEYFSETQRNKGNFPGRFSGRQFSNSRSEMNVSTLELGDSALYLCASSLGLGTSGEETQYFGPGTRLLVL.